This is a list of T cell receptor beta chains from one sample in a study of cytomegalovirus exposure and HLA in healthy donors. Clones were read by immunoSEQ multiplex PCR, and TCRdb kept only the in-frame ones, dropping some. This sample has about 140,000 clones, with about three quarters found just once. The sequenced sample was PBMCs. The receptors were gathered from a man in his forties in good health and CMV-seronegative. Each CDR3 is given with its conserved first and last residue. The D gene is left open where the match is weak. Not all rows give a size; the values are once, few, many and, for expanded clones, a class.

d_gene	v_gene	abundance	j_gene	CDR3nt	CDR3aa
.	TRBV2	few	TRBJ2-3	TGTGCCAGCAGTGAAAGTGTCAGGGCGAGCACAGATACGCAGTATTTT	CASSESVRASTDTQYF
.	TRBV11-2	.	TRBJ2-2	TGTGCCAGCAGCTTAGTAAGCCACACCGGGGAGCTGTTTTTT	CASSLVSHTGELFF
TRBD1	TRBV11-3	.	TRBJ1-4	TGTGCCAGCAGCTTAGAGGGACAGTATAATGAAAAACTGTTTTTT	CASSLEGQYNEKLFF
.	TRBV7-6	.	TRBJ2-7	TGTGCCAGCAGCTTAGGCCAAGGGAGAGAGCAGTACTTC	CASSLGQGREQYF
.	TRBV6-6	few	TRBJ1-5	TGTGCCAGCAGTTACACAGGTAGCAATCAGCCCCAGCATTTT	CASSYTGSNQPQHF
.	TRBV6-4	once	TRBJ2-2	TGTGCCAGCAGTGCTAACACCGGGGAGCTGTTTTTT	CASSANTGELFF
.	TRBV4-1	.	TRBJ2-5	TGCGCCAGCAGCCGTACGGGACTTCAAGAGACCCAGTACTTC	CASSRTGLQETQYF
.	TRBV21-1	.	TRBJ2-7	TGTGCCAGCAGCAAAGAAGTCAGACAGGGAAAATACGAGCAGTACTTC	CASSKEVRQGKYEQYF
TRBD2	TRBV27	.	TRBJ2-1	TGTGCCAGCAGTTTATCCCCAGGTCTAGCGGGGGGTCACTACAATGAGCAGTTCTTC	CASSLSPGLAGGHYNEQFF
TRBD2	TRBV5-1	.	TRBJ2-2	TGCGCCAGCAGCTTGGTAATGAGACTAGCGGGAGGGGAGCTGTTTTTT	CASSLVMRLAGGELFF
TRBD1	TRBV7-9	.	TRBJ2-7	TGTGCCAGCAGCAGATGGGACAGCTCCTACGAGCAGTACTTC	CASSRWDSSYEQYF
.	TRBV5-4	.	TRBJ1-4	TGTGCCAGCAGCTTCTTTGGGGGGTCTAATGAAAAACTGTTTTTT	CASSFFGGSNEKLFF
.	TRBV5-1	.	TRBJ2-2	TGCGCCAGCAGCTTGGACAGTACCTACACCGGGGAGCTGTTTTTT	CASSLDSTYTGELFF
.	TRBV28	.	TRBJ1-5	TGTGCCAGCAGGTGGTCGGGACAGCCCCAGCATTTT	CASRWSGQPQHF
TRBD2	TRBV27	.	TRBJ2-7	TGTGCCAGCCGAAGCCTGGGACTAGCGGGAGGTTCGATACCCCATACGTACGAGCAGTACTTC	CASRSLGLAGGSIPHTYEQYF
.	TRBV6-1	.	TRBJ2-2	TGTGCCAGCACTTCCGGAGACAGGAAGACCGGGGAGCTGTTTTTT	CASTSGDRKTGELFF
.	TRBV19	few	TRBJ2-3	TGTGCCAGTAGGTCAAAGGAGGGCACAGATACGCAGTATTTT	CASRSKEGTDTQYF
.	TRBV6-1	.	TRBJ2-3	TGTGCCAGCAGCGAACCCATCGCCACAGGGCCCCTAACAGATACGCAGTATTTT	CASSEPIATGPLTDTQYF
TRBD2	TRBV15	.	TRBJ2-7	TGTGCCACCAGCAGAGATACAGGGACTAGCGGGAGGGCACGGGACTACGAGCAGTACTTC	CATSRDTGTSGRARDYEQYF
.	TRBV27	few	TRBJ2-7	TGTGCCAGCAGTTTCCTTACCTACGAGCAGTACTTC	CASSFLTYEQYF
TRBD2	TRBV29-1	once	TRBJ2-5	TGCAGCGTTGAAGTGTTCCCTAGCGGGACCGCCGAGACCCAGTACTTC	CSVEVFPSGTAETQYF
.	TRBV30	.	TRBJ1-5	TGTGCCTGGAGGGCAGGGGTGAGTGGCAATCAGCCCCAGCATTTT	CAWRAGVSGNQPQHF
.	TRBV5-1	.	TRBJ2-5	TGCGCCAGCAGCTTGGTTGGGGCACTGTACCAAGAGACCCAGTACTTC	CASSLVGALYQETQYF
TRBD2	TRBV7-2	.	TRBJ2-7	TGTGCCAGCAGCTTAGTAGCGGGGGGGTCTTACGAGCAGTACTTC	CASSLVAGGSYEQYF
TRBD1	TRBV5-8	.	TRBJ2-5	TGTGCCAGCAGCTGGGGACAGGTCCAAGAGACCCAGTACTTC	CASSWGQVQETQYF
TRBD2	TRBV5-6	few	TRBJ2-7	TGTGCCAGCAGCTCCTGGGACTACGCCTACGAGCAGTACTTC	CASSSWDYAYEQYF
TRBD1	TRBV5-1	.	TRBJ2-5	TGCGCCAGCAGCTTGGGGACAGGGTCACAAGAGACCCAGTACTTC	CASSLGTGSQETQYF
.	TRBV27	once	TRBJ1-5	TGTGCCAGCAGTCTCCTCGGAGGGGCGCAAGGTCAGCCCCAGCATTTT	CASSLLGGAQGQPQHF
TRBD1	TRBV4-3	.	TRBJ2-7	TGCGCCAGCAGCCAAGAAGCAGTAGGACAGGGGTACGAGCAGTACTTC	CASSQEAVGQGYEQYF
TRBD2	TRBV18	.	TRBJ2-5	TGTGCCAGCTCACCTCCGGGACAGGGGCAGAAAGGGACTAGCGGGAGGGAGACCCAGTACTTC	CASSPPGQGQKGTSGRETQYF
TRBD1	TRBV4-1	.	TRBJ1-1	TGCGCCAGCAGCCGAGGACAGGGAAACACTGAAGCTTTCTTT	CASSRGQGNTEAFF
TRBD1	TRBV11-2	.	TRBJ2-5	TGTGCCAGCAGCTTAGCTTCGGGACAGGGGACAGAGACCCAGTACTTC	CASSLASGQGTETQYF
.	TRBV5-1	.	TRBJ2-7	TGCGCCAGCAGACCTCAGGAGGGGGGGACCTACGAGCAGTACTTC	CASRPQEGGTYEQYF
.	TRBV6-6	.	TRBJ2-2	TGTGCCAGCAGTACCATTAAGGGGGACCCCGGGGAGCTGTTTTTT	CASSTIKGDPGELFF
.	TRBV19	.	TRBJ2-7	TGTGCCAGTAGTATGAGGCGGGACTCCTACGAGCAGTACTTC	CASSMRRDSYEQYF
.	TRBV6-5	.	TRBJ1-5	TGTGCCAGCAGGCCGACAGGCAGCAATCAGCCCCAGCATTTT	CASRPTGSNQPQHF
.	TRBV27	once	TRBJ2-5	TGTGCCAGCAGTTTTTTGTCCAGCCAAGAGACCCAGTACTTC	CASSFLSSQETQYF
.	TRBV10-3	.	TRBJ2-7	TGTGCCATCAGTTGGGGAGGTCCCTACGAGCAGTACTTC	CAISWGGPYEQYF
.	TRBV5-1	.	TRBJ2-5	TGCGCCAGCAGCTTGGCCGGAGGGATCGAGACCCAGTACTTC	CASSLAGGIETQYF